This T cell receptor beta chain was documented in a study of T cell responses to AZD1222 COVID-19 vaccine. Background on the study: Second-dose groups at about 4 or about 12 weeks were pooled. Study-level results: When two AZD1222 doses had been given, Spike-specific TCR breadth and depth rose. Spike was spanned by vaccine-associated CD4 TCRs, which were dominant at 160-218 and 743-854. Donors were chiefly white British, with a greater number of females, and clonal diversity was perhaps underestimated.

Profiled with immunoSEQ multiplex PCR; TCRdb holds only in-frame clones, not every one. The sample yields about 140,000 clones, around 90% seen once. Germline V gives CDR1 SGHDN, CDR2 FVKESK. V was clipped by 4 bases and J by 2 bases, with 12 bases between them. There are 14 residues in the CDR3. Remarks on this clone: Antigen unknown.

This TCR derives from an adult in good health. The gene calls are TRBV14 and TRBJ2-7; D gene unclear. The specimen comprised peripheral blood, sampled on day 0 of AZD1222 vaccination. This CDR3 reads CASSLSVQAYEQYF. The CDR3 bases are TGTGCCAGCAGCCTGTCGGTCCAAGCCTACGAGCAGTACTTC.